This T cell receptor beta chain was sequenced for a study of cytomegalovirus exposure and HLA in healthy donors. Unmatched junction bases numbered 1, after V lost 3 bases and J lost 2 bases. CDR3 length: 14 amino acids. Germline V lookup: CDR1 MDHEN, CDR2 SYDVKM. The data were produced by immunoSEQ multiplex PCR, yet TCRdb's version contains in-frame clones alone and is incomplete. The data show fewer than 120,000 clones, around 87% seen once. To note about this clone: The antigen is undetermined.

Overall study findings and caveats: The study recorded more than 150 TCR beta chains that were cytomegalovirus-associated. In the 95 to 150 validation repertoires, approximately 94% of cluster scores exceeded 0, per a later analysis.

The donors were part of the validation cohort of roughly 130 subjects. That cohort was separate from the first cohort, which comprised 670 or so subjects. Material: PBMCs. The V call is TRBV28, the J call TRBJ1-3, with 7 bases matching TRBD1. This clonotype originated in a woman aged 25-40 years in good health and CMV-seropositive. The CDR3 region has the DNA TGTGCCAGCAGTTTGACAGGGACTGGAAACACCATATATTTT. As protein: CASSLTGTGNTIYF.